This T cell receptor (beta chain) was identified in a study of regulatory T cells in long-lasting Graves disease. Germline lookup yields CDR1 DFQATT and CDR2 SNEGSKA (reference sequence). V dropped 7 bases and J dropped 4 bases, with 11 bases sitting between them. The CDR3 extends over 12 amino acids. Arm-PCR of CDR3 regions with iRepertoire HTBI primers generated TCR beta libraries. TCRdb reprocessed the multiplex PCR reads via MiXCR and lists one record per CDR3 protein. Altogether about 440,000 distinct CDR3 sequences are present, about 15% being singletons, with the ten largest covering roughly 17%. This clonotype was seen a few times. Time point described: newly diagnosed GD, antithyroid drugs for less than 3 months. Generation of the TCR library employed RNA extracted from PBMCs. This sample was shared with a second study, whose subject was T cells in Graves' hyperthyroidism and ophthalmopathy.

V is TRBV20-1 and J is TRBJ1-5; weak D call: TRBD1 (5 bases). The sample here was peripheral blood mononuclear cells (PBMCs), taken at new diagnosis, from a patient treated with antithyroid drugs. The TCR originated in a woman younger than 45 with Graves disease. The CDR3 DNA reads as TGCAGTGTGGGGGGTCGGAATCAGCCCCAGCATTTT. Translating gives CSVGGRNQPQHF.